The rows below give T cell receptor beta chains drawn from one sample of a study of cytomegalovirus exposure and HLA in healthy donors. This table comes from immunoSEQ multiplex PCR, and its TCRdb copy is limited to in-frame clones, with some not included. The table includes about 110,000 clones, 81% detected once. Sequencing was performed on PBMCs. The receptors were gathered from a woman aged 30 to 39 in good health and CMV-seronegative. The CDR3 runs from the conserved cysteine through the conserved F or W. The D gene is left open where the match is weak. Size is omitted from some rows. Given values are once, few, many or a class for expanded clones.

D gene	V gene	clone size	J gene	CDR3 protein	CDR3 DNA
TRBD2	TRBV19	-	TRBJ2-1	CASSIAIRLAGGINEQFF	TGTGCCAGTAGTATAGCTATTCGACTAGCGGGAGGTATTAATGAGCAGTTCTTC
TRBD1	TRBV6-1	-	TRBJ2-7	CASTWDRDYEQYF	TGTGCCAGCACCTGGGACAGGGACTACGAGCAGTACTTC
TRBD1	TRBV7-8	-	TRBJ2-7	CASGSRQGPSYEQYF	TGTGCCAGCGGATCTAGACAGGGGCCGTCCTACGAGCAGTACTTC
-	TRBV5-1	-	TRBJ1-3	CASSLGEGGNTIYF	TGCGCCAGCAGCTTGGGCGAGGGAGGAAACACCATATATTTT
TRBD1	TRBV30	-	TRBJ2-7	CAWNLGQGSNPYEQYF	TGTGCCTGGAACCTGGGACAGGGGTCCAATCCCTACGAGCAGTACTTC
TRBD2	TRBV7-9	-	TRBJ2-1	CSSNLAGVSSYNEQFF	TGTTCCAGCAACCTAGCGGGAGTTAGTTCCTACAATGAGCAGTTCTTC
-	TRBV5-4	-	TRBJ2-4	CASSLGAGFKNIQYF	TGTGCCAGCAGCTTGGGGGCGGGGTTTAAAAACATTCAGTACTTC
TRBD1	TRBV7-9	-	TRBJ1-4	CASRRRQGPNEKLFF	TGTGCCAGCAGACGCAGACAGGGGCCTAATGAAAAACTGTTTTTT
-	TRBV5-1	-	TRBJ2-7	CASSPGRQEQYF	TGCGCCAGCAGCCCGGGGAGGCAGGAGCAGTACTTC
TRBD1	TRBV5-1	-	TRBJ2-6	CASSLRPPRDRNSGANVLTF	TGCGCCAGCAGCTTGAGGCCGCCCCGGGACAGGAACTCTGGGGCCAACGTCCTGACTTTC
-	TRBV6-1	once	TRBJ2-7	CASRLAATSYEQYF	TGTGCCAGCAGATTAGCGGCCACCTCCTACGAGCAGTACTTC
TRBD2	TRBV9	once	TRBJ2-1	CASSVPLAGYNEQFF	TGTGCCAGCAGCGTACCACTAGCGGGGTACAATGAGCAGTTCTTC
-	TRBV7-9	-	TRBJ2-2	CASSFRKSSGELFF	TGTGCCAGCAGCTTTCGCAAAAGCTCCGGGGAGCTGTTTTTT
-	TRBV5-5	-	TRBJ2-7	CASSLVGGHEQYF	TGTGCCAGCAGCCTCGTAGGTGGGCACGAGCAGTACTTC
-	TRBV29-1	-	TRBJ2-5	CSVGGQETQYF	TGCAGCGTTGGCGGACAAGAGACCCAGTACTTC
TRBD2	TRBV10-2	-	TRBJ2-3	CASRGTSGRRDTQYF	TGCGCCAGCAGGGGGACTAGCGGGAGGCGAGATACGCAGTATTTT
-	TRBV6-1	-	TRBJ1-5	CASSEQGTNQPQHF	TGTGCCAGCAGTGAACAGGGAACAAATCAGCCCCAGCATTTT
-	TRBV28	-	TRBJ2-5	CASSPAGPVETQYF	TGTGCCAGCAGCCCAGCGGGTCCTGTGGAGACCCAGTACTTC
-	TRBV27	-	TRBJ2-1	CASRQGNNEQFF	TGTGCCAGCAGGCAGGGTAACAATGAGCAGTTCTTC
-	TRBV18	-	TRBJ1-3	CASSTDQLPSGNTIYF	TGTGCCAGCTCAACAGATCAGCTCCCCTCTGGAAACACCATATATTTT
TRBD1	TRBV9	-	TRBJ1-2	CASSVARRGRTYGYTF	TGTGCCAGCAGCGTAGCTCGGAGGGGGCGGACCTATGGCTACACCTTC
TRBD1	TRBV6-1	once	TRBJ2-5	CASSSRTGQETQYF	TGTGCCAGCAGTTCGAGGACAGGGCAAGAGACCCAGTACTTC
-	TRBV18	-	TRBJ2-2	CASSPGLQNTGELFF	TGTGCCAGCTCACCGGGACTTCAAAACACCGGGGAGCTGTTTTTT
TRBD2	TRBV6-5	-	TRBJ2-7	CASSFGLAVSYEQYF	TGTGCCAGCAGCTTTGGACTAGCGGTTTCCTACGAGCAGTACTTC
TRBD1	TRBV18	-	TRBJ1-5	CASSPVQSGTGSYQPQHF	TGTGCCAGCTCACCAGTTCAATCAGGGACAGGATCTTACCAGCCCCAGCATTTT
TRBD1	TRBV5-1	-	TRBJ2-1	CASSLDRGNEQFF	TGCGCCAGCAGCCTCGACAGGGGAAATGAGCAGTTCTTC
TRBD2	TRBV5-1	-	TRBJ2-1	CASSFGTSANNEQFF	TGCGCCAGCAGCTTTGGGACTAGCGCAAACAATGAGCAGTTCTTC
-	TRBV27	-	TRBJ2-4	CASSLSGAVAKNIQYF	TGTGCCAGCAGTTTATCCGGAGCGGTAGCCAAAAACATTCAGTACTTC
TRBD1	TRBV5-6	-	TRBJ1-1	CASSRGTGGMKSAEAFF	TGTGCCAGCAGCCGGGGGACAGGGGGCATGAAGAGTGCGGAAGCTTTCTTT
TRBD2	TRBV4-2	-	TRBJ2-7	CASSLPTSGRTYEQYF	TGTGCCAGCAGCCTGCCGACTAGCGGGAGGACCTACGAGCAGTACTTC
-	TRBV9	-	TRBJ1-1	CASSVGKLPTEAFF	TGTGCCAGCAGCGTAGGAAAACTGCCTACTGAAGCTTTCTTT
-	TRBV11-2	-	TRBJ2-7	CASSLDTIGTFYEQYF	TGTGCCAGCAGCTTAGACACCATCGGGACTTTCTACGAGCAGTACTTC